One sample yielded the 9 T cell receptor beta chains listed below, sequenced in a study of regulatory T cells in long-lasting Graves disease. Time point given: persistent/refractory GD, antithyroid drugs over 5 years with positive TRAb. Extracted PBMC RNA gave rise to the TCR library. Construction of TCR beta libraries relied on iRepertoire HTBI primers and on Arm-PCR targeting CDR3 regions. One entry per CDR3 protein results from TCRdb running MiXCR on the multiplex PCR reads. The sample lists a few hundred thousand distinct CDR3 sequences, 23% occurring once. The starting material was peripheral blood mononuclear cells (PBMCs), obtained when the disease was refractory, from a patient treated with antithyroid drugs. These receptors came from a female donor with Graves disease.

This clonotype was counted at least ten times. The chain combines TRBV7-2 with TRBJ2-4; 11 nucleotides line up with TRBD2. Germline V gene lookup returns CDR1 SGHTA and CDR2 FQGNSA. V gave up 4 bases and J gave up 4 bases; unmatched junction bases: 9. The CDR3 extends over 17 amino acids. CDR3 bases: TGTGCCAGCAGCTCCAATCTAGCGGGAGGACATAAAAACATTCAGTACTTC. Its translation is CASSSNLAGGHKNIQYF. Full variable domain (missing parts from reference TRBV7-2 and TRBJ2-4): GAGVSQSPSNKVTEKGKDVELRCDPISGHTALYWYRQSLGQGLEFLIYFQGNSAPDKSGLPSDRFSAERTGGSVSTLTIQRTQQEDSAVYLCASSSNLAGGHKNIQYFGAGTRLSVL.

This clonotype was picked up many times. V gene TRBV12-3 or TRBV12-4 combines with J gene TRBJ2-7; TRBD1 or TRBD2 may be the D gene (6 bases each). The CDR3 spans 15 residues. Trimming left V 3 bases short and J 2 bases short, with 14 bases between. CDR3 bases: TGTGCCAGCAGTTTCGGGACGGAGGGGGCCTACGAGCAGTACTTC. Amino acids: CASSFGTEGAYEQYF.

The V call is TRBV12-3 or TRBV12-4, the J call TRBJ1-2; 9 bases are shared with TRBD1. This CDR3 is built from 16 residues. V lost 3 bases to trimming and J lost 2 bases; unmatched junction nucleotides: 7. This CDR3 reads CASSFKPGTGNYGYTF. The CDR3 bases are TGTGCCAGCAGTTTTAAGCCCGGGACAGGGAACTATGGCTACACCTTC.

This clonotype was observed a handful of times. Written as DNA, the CDR3 is TGCGCCAGCAGCCAGGTCAAAGTTAGGACAGGGGGTTTAGGGGCCAACGTCCTGACTTTC. Its translation is CASSQVKVRTGGLGANVLTF. The J gene is TRBJ2-6, the V gene TRBV4-1, with 10 bases fitting TRBD1. CDR1 is MGHRA, CDR2 YSYEKL, per germline. With V trimmed by 3 bases and J by 4 bases, 15 bases remained unmatched. This CDR3 comprises 20 residues.

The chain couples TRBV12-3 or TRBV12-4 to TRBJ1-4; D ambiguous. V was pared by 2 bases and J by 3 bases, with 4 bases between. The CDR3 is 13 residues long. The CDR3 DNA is TGTGCCAGCAGTTTACGGGCTAATGAAAAACTGTTTTTT. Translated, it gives CASSLRANEKLFF.

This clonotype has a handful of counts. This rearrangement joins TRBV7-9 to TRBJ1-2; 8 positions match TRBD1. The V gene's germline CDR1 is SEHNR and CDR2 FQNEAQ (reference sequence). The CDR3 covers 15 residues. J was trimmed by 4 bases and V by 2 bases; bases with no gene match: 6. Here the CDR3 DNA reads TGTGCCAGCAGCTTACCCCGGACAGGGCCCTATGGCTACACCTTC. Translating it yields CASSLPRTGPYGYTF.

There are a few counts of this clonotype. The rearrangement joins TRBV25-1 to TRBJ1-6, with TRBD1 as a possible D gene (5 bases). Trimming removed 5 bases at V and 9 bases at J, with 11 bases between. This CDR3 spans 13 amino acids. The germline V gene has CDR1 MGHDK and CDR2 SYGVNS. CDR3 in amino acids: CASSRGESSPLHF. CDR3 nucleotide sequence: TGTGCCAGCAGTCGGGGGGAATCTTCACCCCTCCACTTT.

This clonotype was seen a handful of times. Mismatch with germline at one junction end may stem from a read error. CDR3 amino acids: CASSLDPFADTQYF. As DNA, the CDR3 is TGTGCTAGCAGCTTAGATCCCTTTGCGGATACGCAGTATTTT. The rearrangement links TRBV7-7 to TRBJ2-3; D remains ambiguous. Germline loops: CDR1 SSHAT, CDR2 FNYEAQ (reference sequence). CDR3 length: 14 residues.

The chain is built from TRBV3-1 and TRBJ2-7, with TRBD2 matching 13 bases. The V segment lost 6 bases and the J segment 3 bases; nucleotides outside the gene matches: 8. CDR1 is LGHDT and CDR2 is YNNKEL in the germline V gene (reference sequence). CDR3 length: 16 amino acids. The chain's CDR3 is CASRRTSGREGYEQYF. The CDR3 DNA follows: TGTGCCAGCAGGCGGACTAGCGGGAGAGAGGGCTACGAGCAGTACTTC.